This T cell receptor (beta chain) was sequenced during a study of identical twins. Study results and caveats: Zero-insertion results could be subject to partial confounding by invariant MAIT and iNKT cells. Abundant cord blood beta clonotypes carried fewer insertions; memory repertoires showed none.

The sample holds many counts of this clonotype. What it recognizes is unknown. Trimming cost V 5 bases and J 4 bases, with 8 bases left between them. This CDR3 spans 13 amino acids. Germline V gives CDR1 SGHAT, CDR2 FQNNGV. Addition of a universal primer site occurred through template switching, and cDNA carried unique molecular identifiers. TCRdb fed the 5' RACE reads into MiXCR, producing one record per CDR3 protein. Found here are about 150,000 distinct CDR3 sequences, roughly 3.2% of them singletons; the top ten hold approximately 7.6%. The chain is built from TRBV11-2 and TRBJ2-2, with D unresolved. The source of this sequence is a man between 18 and 29 years old in good health. Sequencing input: memory T cells sorted from blood. CDR3 protein: CASSLFSTGELFF. The CDR3 DNA sequence: TGTGCCAGCAGCCTTTTTAGCACCGGGGAGCTGTTTTTT.